This T cell receptor beta chain derives from a study of control samples from healthy donors and cancer patients. V was pared by 3 bases and J by 4 bases, with 10 bases between. The germline gives CDR1 SGHKS, CDR2 YYEKEE (reference sequence). The CDR3 is made up of 13 amino acids. Libraries were prepared by immunoSEQ multiplex PCR; TCRdb keeps only in-frame clonotypes and omits some of them. The table lists roughly 400,000 clones, 75% to 95% of them singletons. This sequence was found in a man between 35 and 55 years old with head and neck cancer. Sequencing was performed on PBMCs. The J gene is TRBJ1-2, the V gene TRBV5-5; D not certain. Here the CDR3 DNA reads TGTGCCAGCAGCTCGCCGAGTGGCTATGGCTACACCTTC. This gives the protein CASSSPSGYGYTF.